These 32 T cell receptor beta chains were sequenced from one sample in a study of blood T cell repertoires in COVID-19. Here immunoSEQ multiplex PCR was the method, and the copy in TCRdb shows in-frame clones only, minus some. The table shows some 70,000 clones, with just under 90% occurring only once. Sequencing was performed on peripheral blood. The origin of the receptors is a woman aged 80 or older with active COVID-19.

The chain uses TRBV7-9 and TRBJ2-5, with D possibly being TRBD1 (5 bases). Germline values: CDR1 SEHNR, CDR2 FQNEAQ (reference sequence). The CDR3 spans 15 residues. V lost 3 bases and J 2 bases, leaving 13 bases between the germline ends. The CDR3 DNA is TGTGCCAGCAGCTTCCCATTGACAGAGCAAGAGACCCAGTACTTC. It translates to CASSFPLTEQETQYF. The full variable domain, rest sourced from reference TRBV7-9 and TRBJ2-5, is DTGVSQNPRHKITKRGQNVTFRCDPISEHNRLYWYRQTLGQGPEFLTYFQNEAQLEKSRLLSDRFSAERPKGSFSTLEIQRTEQGDSAMYLCASSFPLTEQETQYFGPGTRLLVL.

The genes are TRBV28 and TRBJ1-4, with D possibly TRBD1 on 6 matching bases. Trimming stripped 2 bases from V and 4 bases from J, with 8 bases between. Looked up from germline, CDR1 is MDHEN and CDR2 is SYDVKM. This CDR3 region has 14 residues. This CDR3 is CASSLAGVNEKLFF. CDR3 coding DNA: TGTGCCAGCAGTTTAGCAGGGGTTAATGAAAAACTGTTTTTT. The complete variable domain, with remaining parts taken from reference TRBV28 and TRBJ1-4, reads DVKVTQSSRYLVKRTGEKVFLECVQDMDHENMFWYRQDPGLGLRLIYFSYDVKMKEKGDIPEGYSVSREKKERFSLILESASTNQTSMYLCASSLAGVNEKLFFGSGTQLSVL.

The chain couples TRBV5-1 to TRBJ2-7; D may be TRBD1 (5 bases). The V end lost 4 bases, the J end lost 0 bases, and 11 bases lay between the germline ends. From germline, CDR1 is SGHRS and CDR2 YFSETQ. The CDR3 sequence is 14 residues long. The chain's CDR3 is CASSGQGGSYEQYF. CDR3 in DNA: TGCGCCAGCAGCGGCCAGGGTGGCTCCTACGAGCAGTACTTC.

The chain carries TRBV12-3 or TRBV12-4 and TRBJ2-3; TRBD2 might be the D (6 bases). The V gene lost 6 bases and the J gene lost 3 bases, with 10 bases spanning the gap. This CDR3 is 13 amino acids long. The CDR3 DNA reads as TGTGCCAGCAGCCTCCGGGGGACAGATACGCAGTATTTT. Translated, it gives CASSLRGTDTQYF.

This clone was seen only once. The CDR3 DNA follows: TGTGCCAGCAGCCCAACAGGGATGAACTATGGCTACACCTTC. Its protein is CASSPTGMNYGYTF. The J gene is TRBJ1-2, the V gene TRBV7-2; maybe TRBD1 (6 bases). Per the germline V gene, CDR1 is SGHTA and CDR2 is FQGNSA. The CDR3 length is 14 residues. V lost 5 bases and J 2 bases, leaving 12 bases between the germline ends.

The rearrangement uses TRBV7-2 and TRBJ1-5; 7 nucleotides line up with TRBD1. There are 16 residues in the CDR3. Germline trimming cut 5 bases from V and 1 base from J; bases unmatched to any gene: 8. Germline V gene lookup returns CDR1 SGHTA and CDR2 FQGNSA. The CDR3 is CASSRFGRGSNQPQHF. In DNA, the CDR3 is TGTGCCAGCAGCCGTTTCGGCAGGGGGAGCAATCAGCCCCAGCATTTT.

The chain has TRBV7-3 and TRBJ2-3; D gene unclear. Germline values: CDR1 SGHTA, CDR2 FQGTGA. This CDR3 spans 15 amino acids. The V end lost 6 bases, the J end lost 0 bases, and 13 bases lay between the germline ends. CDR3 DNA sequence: TGTGCCAGCAGGGCCACACCCACAAGCACAGATACGCAGTATTTT. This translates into CASRATPTSTDTQYF.

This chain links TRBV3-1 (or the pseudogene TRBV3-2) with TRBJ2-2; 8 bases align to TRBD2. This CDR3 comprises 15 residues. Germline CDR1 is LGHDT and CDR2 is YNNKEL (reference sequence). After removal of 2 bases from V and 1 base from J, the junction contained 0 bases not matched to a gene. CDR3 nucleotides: TGTGCCAGCAGCCAACTAGCGGGGAACACCGGGGAGCTGTTTTTT. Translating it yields CASSQLAGNTGELFF.

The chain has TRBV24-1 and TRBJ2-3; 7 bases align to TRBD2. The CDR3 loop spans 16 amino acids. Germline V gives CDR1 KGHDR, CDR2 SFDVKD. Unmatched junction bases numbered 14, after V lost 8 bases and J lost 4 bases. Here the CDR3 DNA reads TGTGCCACCAACCCCTCACCCGGAGCGGGGCCAGATACGCAGTATTTT. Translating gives CATNPSPGAGPDTQYF.

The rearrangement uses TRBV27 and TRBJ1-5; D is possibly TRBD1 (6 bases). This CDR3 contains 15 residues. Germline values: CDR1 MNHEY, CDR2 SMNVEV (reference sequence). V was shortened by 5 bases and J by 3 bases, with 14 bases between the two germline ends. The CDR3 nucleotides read TGTGCCAGCAGTGTGACAGGCCGACCCAATCAGCCCCAGCATTTT. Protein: CASSVTGRPNQPQHF.

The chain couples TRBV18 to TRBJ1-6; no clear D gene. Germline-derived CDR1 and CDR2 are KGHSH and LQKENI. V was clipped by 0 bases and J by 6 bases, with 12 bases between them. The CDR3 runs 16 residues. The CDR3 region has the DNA TGTGCCAGCTCACCACCGTTAGCCATCGGTAATTCACCCCTCCACTTT. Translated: CASSPPLAIGNSPLHF.

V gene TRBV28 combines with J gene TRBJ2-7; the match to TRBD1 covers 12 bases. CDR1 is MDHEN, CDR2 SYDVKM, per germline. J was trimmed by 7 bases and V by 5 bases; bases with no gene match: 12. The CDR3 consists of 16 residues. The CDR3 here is CASSKPPGQGAREQYF. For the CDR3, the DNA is TGTGCCAGCAGTAAGCCGCCGGGACAGGGGGCGCGTGAGCAGTACTTC.

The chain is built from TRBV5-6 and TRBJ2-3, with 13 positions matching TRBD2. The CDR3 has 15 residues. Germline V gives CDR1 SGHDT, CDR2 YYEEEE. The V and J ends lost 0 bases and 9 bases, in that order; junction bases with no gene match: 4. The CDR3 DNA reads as TGTGCCAGCAGCTTGGACGGACTAGCGGGAGAGACGCAGTATTTT. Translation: CASSLDGLAGETQYF.

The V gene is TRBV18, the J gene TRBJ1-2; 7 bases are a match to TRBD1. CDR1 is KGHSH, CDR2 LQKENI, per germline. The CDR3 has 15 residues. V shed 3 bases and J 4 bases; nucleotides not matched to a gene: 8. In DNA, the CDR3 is TGTGCCAGCTCACCCACGGGACAGACTATCTATGGCTACACCTTC. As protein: CASSPTGQTIYGYTF.

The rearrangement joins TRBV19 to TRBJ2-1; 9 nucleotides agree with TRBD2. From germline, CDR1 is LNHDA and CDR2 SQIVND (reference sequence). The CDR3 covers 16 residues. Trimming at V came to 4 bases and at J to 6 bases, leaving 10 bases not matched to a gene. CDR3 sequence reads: CASSNPSGTSLNEQFF. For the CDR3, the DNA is TGTGCCAGTAGTAACCCCTCCGGGACTAGCCTCAATGAGCAGTTCTTC.

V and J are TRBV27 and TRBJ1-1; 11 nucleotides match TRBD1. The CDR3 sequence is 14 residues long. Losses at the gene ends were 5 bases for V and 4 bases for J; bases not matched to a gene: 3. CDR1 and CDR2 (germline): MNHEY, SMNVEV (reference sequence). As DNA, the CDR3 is TGTGCCAGCAGTCGTGGGACAGGGGGCACTGAAGCTTTCTTT. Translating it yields CASSRGTGGTEAFF.

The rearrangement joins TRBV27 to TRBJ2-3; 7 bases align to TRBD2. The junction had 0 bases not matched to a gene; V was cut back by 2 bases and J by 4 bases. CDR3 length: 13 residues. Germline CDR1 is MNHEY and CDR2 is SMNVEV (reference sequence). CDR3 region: CASSLREADTQYF. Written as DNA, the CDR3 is TGTGCCAGCAGTTTACGGGAGGCAGATACGCAGTATTTT.

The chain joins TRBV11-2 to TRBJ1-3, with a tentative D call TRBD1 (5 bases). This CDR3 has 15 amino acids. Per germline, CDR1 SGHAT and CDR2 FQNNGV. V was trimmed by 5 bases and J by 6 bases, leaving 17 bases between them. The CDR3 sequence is CASSRTQAGENTIYF. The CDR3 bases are TGTGCCAGCAGCAGAACCCAGGCGGGGGAAAACACCATATATTTT.

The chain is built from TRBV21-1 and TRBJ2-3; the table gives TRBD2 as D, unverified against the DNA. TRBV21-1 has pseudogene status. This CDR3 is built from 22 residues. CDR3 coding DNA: TGTGCCAGCAGCAAAGCGAAGACTAGCGGGAGGGGGGGTCCTATGTTCACAGATACGCAGTATTTT. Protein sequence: CASSKAKTSGRGGPMFTDTQYF.

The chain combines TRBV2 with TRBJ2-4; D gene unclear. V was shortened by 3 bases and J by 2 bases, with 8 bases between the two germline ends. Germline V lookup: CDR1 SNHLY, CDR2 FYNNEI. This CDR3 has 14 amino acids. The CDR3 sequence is CASSDESSKNIQYF. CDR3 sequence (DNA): TGTGCCAGCAGTGACGAGTCGTCCAAAAACATTCAGTACTTC.

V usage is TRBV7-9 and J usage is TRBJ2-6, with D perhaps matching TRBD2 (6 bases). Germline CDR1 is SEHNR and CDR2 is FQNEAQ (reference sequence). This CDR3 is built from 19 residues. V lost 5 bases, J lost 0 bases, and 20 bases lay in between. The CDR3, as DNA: TGTGCCAGCAGCCTCGGTACGGGACTCCAATTCTCTGGGGCCAACGTCCTGACTTTC. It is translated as CASSLGTGLQFSGANVLTF.

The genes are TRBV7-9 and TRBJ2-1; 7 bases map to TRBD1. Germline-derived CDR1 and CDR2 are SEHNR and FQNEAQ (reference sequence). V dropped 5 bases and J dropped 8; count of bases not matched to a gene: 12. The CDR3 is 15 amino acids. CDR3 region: CASSPRGTVYHEQFF. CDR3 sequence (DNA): TGTGCCAGCAGCCCTAGGGGGACAGTGTACCATGAGCAGTTCTTC.

CDR3 protein: CASSNLGLAGGYEQYF. For the CDR3, the DNA is TGTGCCAGCTCAAATCTCGGACTAGCGGGAGGGTACGAGCAGTACTTC. The rearrangement uses TRBV18 and TRBJ2-7, with 15 bases that match TRBD2. The CDR3 totals 16 residues. Trimming took 5 bases from V and 4 from J; bases not matched to a gene: 6. Germline V gene lookup returns CDR1 KGHSH and CDR2 LQKENI.

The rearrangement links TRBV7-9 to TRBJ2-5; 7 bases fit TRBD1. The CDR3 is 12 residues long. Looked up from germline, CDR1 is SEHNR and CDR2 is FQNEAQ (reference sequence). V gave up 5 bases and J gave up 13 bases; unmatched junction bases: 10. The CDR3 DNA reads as TGTGCCAGCAGCCCCGGGACAGCAGATGTGTACTTC. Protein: CASSPGTADVYF. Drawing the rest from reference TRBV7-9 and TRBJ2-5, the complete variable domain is DTGVSQNPRHKITKRGQNVTFRCDPISEHNRLYWYRQTLGQGPEFLTYFQNEAQLEKSRLLSDRFSAERPKGSFSTLEIQRTEQGDSAMYLCASSPGTADVYFGPGTRLLVL.

The CDR3 coding sequence is TGTGCCAGCAGCTCGACAGGGAACACTGAAGCTTTCTTT. It yields the protein CASSSTGNTEAFF. The chain recombines TRBV7-2 with TRBJ1-1, with D maybe TRBD1 (6 bases). The CDR3 runs 13 residues. Germline loops: CDR1 SGHTA, CDR2 FQGNSA. V was trimmed by 4 bases and J by 1 base, leaving 7 bases between them.

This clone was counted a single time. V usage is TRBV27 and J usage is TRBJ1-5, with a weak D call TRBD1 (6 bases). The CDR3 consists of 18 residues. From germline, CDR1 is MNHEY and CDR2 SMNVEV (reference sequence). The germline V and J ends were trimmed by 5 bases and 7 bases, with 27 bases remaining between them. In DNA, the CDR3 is TGTGCCAGCAGTCCGAGGGTGGGGGCCAATCTCGCCGACCAGCCCCAGCATTTT. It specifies CASSPRVGANLADQPQHF.

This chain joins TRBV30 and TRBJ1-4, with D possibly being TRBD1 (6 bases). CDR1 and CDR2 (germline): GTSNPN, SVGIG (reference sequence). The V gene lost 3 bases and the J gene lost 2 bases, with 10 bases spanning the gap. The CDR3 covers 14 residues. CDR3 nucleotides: TGTGCCTGGAGCGAGGGGGGGACTAATGAAAAACTGTTTTTT. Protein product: CAWSEGGTNEKLFF.

CDR3 sequence: CASSFPLGGTDTQYF. The CDR3 bases are TGTGCCAGCAGCTTCCCTCTGGGAGGCACAGATACGCAGTATTTT. The chain joins TRBV7-3 to TRBJ2-3; TRBD2 is a possible D gene (5 bases). Germline V gene sequence: CDR1 SGHTA, CDR2 FQGTGA. This CDR3 comprises 15 residues. With 3 bases removed from V and 1 base from J, the gap between germline ends came to 11 bases.

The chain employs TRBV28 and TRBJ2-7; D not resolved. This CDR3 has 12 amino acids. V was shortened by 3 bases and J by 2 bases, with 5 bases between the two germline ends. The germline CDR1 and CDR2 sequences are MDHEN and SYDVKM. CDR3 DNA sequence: TGTGCCAGCAGTTTCTGGCCCTACGAGCAGTACTTC. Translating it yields CASSFWPYEQYF.

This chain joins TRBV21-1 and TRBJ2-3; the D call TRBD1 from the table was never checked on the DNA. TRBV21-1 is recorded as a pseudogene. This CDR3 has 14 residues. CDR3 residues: CASRWTGRPDTQYF. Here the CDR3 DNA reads TGTGCCAGCAGATGGACAGGGCGCCCAGATACGCAGTATTTT.

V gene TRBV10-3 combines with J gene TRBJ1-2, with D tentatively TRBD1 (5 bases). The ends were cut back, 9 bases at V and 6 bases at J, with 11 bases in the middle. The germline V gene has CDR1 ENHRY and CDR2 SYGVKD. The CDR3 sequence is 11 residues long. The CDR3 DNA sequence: TGTGCCATACGCCAGGGTGATGGCTACACCTTC. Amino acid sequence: CAIRQGDGYTF.

The CDR3 sequence: CSVVAFRGNEQFF. The CDR3 region has the DNA TGCAGCGTTGTGGCGTTTAGAGGTAATGAGCAGTTCTTC. This rearrangement joins TRBV29-1 to TRBJ2-1; D is unresolved. Germline lookup yields CDR1 SQVTM and CDR2 ANQGSEA. The CDR3 covers 13 residues. The V gene lost 4 bases and the J gene lost 7 bases, with 14 bases spanning the gap.